These 27 T cell receptor beta chains share one sample of origin, sequenced in a study of early T cells in non-severe SARS-CoV-2 infection. Via MiXCR, TCRdb re-called the 5' RACE reads, giving one row per CDR3 protein. The sample shows about 35,000 distinct CDR3 sequences, around 6.3% of them seen only once. The sequenced sample consisted of whole blood. These receptors came from an adult who was a healthcare worker with PCR-confirmed SARS-CoV-2 infection or an uninfected control (not recorded which).

This clonotype appeared a few times. The chain combines TRBV9 with TRBJ1-4, with D maybe TRBD1 (5 bases). V lost 6 bases, J lost 4 bases, and 10 bases lay in between. CDR1 is SGDLS, CDR2 YYNGEE, per germline. The CDR3 loop spans 13 amino acids. The CDR3 bases are TGTGCCAGCACCCCGGGGGTTAATGAAAAACTGTTTTTT. Its protein is CASTPGVNEKLFF.

This clonotype was picked up many times. In nucleotides, the CDR3 is TGTGCCAGCAGCCAAGCTAGGACTAGCGGGACCGAGCAGTACTTC. Translated, it gives CASSQARTSGTEQYF. The rearrangement joins TRBV4-2 to TRBJ2-7; TRBD2 aligns across 12 bases. From germline, CDR1 is LGHNA and CDR2 YNFKEQ. The CDR3 extends over 15 amino acids. After removal of 1 base from V and 6 bases from J, the junction contained 4 bases not matched to a gene.

This clonotype was counted at least ten times. The chain has TRBV5-1 and TRBJ1-5; unclear D gene. Trimming cost V 0 bases and J 7 bases, with 8 bases left between them. CDR3 length equals 13 residues. Germline V gene lookup returns CDR1 SGHRS and CDR2 YFSETQ. The CDR3 spells CASSLVPRQPQHF. The CDR3 DNA sequence: TGCGCCAGCAGCTTGGTCCCTCGACAGCCCCAGCATTTT.

The rearrangement links TRBV20-1 to TRBJ2-3; 11 bases map to TRBD2. After removal of 4 bases from V and 1 base from J, the junction contained 10 bases not matched to a gene. The CDR3 consists of 17 residues. Germline V lookup: CDR1 DFQATT, CDR2 SNEGSKA (reference sequence). The DNA for the CDR3 is TGCAGTGCTACGGGACTAGCGGACAAGCGGGGCACAGATACGCAGTATTTT. Encoded protein: CSATGLADKRGTDTQYF.

This clonotype qualifies as medium-sized. This sequence joins TRBV29-1 and TRBJ2-3; D is unresolved. This CDR3 contains 13 residues. Trimming stripped 1 base from V and 5 bases from J, with 10 bases between. CDR1 and CDR2 from the germline V gene are SQVTM and ANQGSEA. This chain's CDR3 is CSVEVAIQDTQYF. The CDR3 coding sequence is TGCAGCGTTGAAGTGGCCATTCAAGATACGCAGTATTTT.

This clonotype was seen repeatedly, ten times or more. The chain links TRBV3-1 to TRBJ2-1, with D maybe TRBD2 (6 bases). Trimming stripped 4 bases from V and 0 bases from J, with 13 bases between. CDR3 length: 16 amino acids. Germline values: CDR1 LGHDT, CDR2 YNNKEL (reference sequence). CDR3 sequence reads: CASSPPGGPSYNEQFF. CDR3 DNA: TGTGCCAGCAGCCCCCCCGGGGGTCCCTCCTACAATGAGCAGTTCTTC.

This clonotype was observed at least ten times. The chain joins TRBV6-6 to TRBJ2-7; 9 nucleotides match TRBD2. The CDR3 extends over 15 amino acids. Losses at the gene ends were 4 bases for V and 4 bases for J; bases not matched to a gene: 8. Looked up from germline, CDR1 is MNHNY and CDR2 is SVGAGI (reference sequence). The CDR3 here is CASSFLSGSPYEQYF. DNA for the CDR3: TGTGCCAGCAGTTTCCTTAGCGGGAGTCCATACGAGCAGTACTTC.

This clonotype was found many times. V usage is TRBV29-1 and J usage is TRBJ1-4; tentatively, D is TRBD1 (5 bases). Germline values: CDR1 SQVTM, CDR2 ANQGSEA. CDR3 length: 14 residues. Trimming shortened V by 6 bases and J by 0 bases, and 11 bases separated the two germline ends. DNA of the CDR3: TGCAGCGTCGACAGCGATGCAACTAATGAAAAACTGTTTTTT. The encoded protein is CSVDSDATNEKLFF.

This clonotype was counted many times. The V call is TRBV6-6, the J call TRBJ2-3; 7 nucleotides line up with TRBD2. The CDR3 runs to 17 residues. Looked up from germline, CDR1 is MNHNY and CDR2 is SVGAGI (reference sequence). Trimming cost V 6 bases and J 1 base; bases outside gene matches: 13. CDR3 sequence reads: CASSRITSTSGTDTQYF. The CDR3 DNA follows: TGTGCCAGCAGCCGCATCACCTCCACTAGCGGCACAGATACGCAGTATTTT.

This clonotype has ten or more counts. The chain employs TRBV20-1 and TRBJ1-5; possible D gene TRBD1, 5 bases. Germline V lookup: CDR1 DFQATT, CDR2 SNEGSKA (reference sequence). The CDR3 has 13 residues. V lost 6 bases, J lost 4 bases, and 13 bases lay in between. The DNA of the CDR3 is TGCAGTGCCCTGGGACCCCGGAATCAGCCCCAGCATTTT. This codes for CSALGPRNQPQHF.

The chain joins TRBV15 to TRBJ1-2, with no clear D. Germline assignment: CDR1 LNHNV and CDR2 YYDKDF (reference sequence). V was clipped by 1 base and J by 1 base, with 13 bases between them. The CDR3 has 16 amino acids. The CDR3 sequence: CATSRVTGVVNYGYTF. The CDR3 nucleotides are TGTGCCACCAGCAGAGTAACGGGAGTGGTTAACTATGGCTACACCTTC.

This clonotype was counted many times. The junction and the germline gene differ at one end; a read error may be behind it. This chain connects TRBV10-3 to TRBJ2-1; 7 nucleotides line up with TRBD2. The CDR3 has 14 amino acids. In germline, CDR1 is ENHRY, CDR2 SYGVKD. The CDR3 here is CAVREVDNSNEQFF. Here the CDR3 DNA reads TGTGCCGTCCGGGAGGTTGATAATAGCAATGAGCAATTCTTC.

This clonotype showed up just a few times. The CDR3 protein is CASSLTLAGEQFF. The DNA of the CDR3 is TGTGCCAGCAGCTTAACGCTAGCCGGTGAGCAGTTCTTC. V gene TRBV11-2 combines with J gene TRBJ2-1; maybe TRBD2 (5 bases). Germline CDR1 is SGHAT and CDR2 is FQNNGV. This CDR3 is 13 amino acids long. Trimming pared 2 bases from V and 9 bases from J, leaving 11 bases between.

This clonotype occurred many times. The chain carries TRBV5-1 and TRBJ2-5; D is unresolved. Germline loops: CDR1 SGHRS, CDR2 YFSETQ. The V end was cut by 3 bases, the J end by 1 base, with 7 bases between. The CDR3 consists of 13 residues. The CDR3 spells CASSSGPQETQYF. In DNA, the CDR3 is TGCGCCAGCAGCTCCGGACCCCAAGAGACCCAGTACTTC.

The rearrangement joins TRBV7-8 to TRBJ2-3; D is uncertain. Germline CDR1 and CDR2: SGHVS and FQNEAQ. Trimming cost V 1 base and J 0 bases, with 14 bases left between them. There are 17 residues in the CDR3. This chain's CDR3 is CASSLERVVVSTDTQYF. The CDR3 DNA reads TGTGCCAGCAGCTTAGAACGGGTCGTTGTTAGCACAGATACGCAGTATTTT.

The CDR3: CSASSGRVNEQFF. CDR3 sequence (DNA): TGCAGTGCTAGTAGCGGGAGGGTTAATGAGCAGTTCTTC. The J gene is TRBJ2-1, the V gene TRBV20-1; 11 bases are shared with TRBD2. The germline V gene encodes CDR1 DFQATT and CDR2 SNEGSKA (reference sequence). The V gene end was trimmed by 3 bases and the J gene end by 7 bases; junction bases not matched to a gene: 2. There are 13 residues in the CDR3.

This clonotype was recorded once. One junction end disagrees with the germline gene, perhaps due to a read error. This rearrangement joins TRBV15 to TRBJ1-2, with no clear D. The CDR3 runs to 14 residues. Germline lookup yields CDR1 LNHNV and CDR2 YYDKDF (reference sequence). Here the CDR3 DNA reads TGTGCCACCAGCAGAGATCTGGTCCGCTCCGGCTACTCCTTC. This translates into CATSRDLVRSGYSF.

The V gene is TRBV6-5, the J gene TRBJ1-1; no firm D call. Germline lookup yields CDR1 MNHEY and CDR2 SVGAGI. V lost 2 bases, J lost 1 base, and 5 bases lay in between. The CDR3 spans 13 residues. CDR3: CASSYQTNTEAFF. The CDR3 nucleotides read TGTGCCAGCAGTTACCAGACGAACACTGAAGCTTTCTTT.

This clonotype was observed many times. The chain recombines TRBV20-1 with TRBJ2-1; the D gene is possibly TRBD2 (5 bases). Germline-derived CDR1 and CDR2 are DFQATT and SNEGSKA (reference sequence). The CDR3 is 15 amino acids. Trimming removed 6 bases from V and 1 base from J, with 16 bases in between. CDR3 coding DNA: TGCAGTGCCCCCAACCCGGGGAGATCCTACAATGAGCAGTTCTTC. Protein product: CSAPNPGRSYNEQFF.

This clonotype was counted between two and nine times. The chain combines TRBV20-1 with TRBJ2-3; 9 positions match TRBD2. The V gene's germline CDR1 is DFQATT and CDR2 SNEGSKA (reference sequence). Trimming cost V 2 bases and J 2 bases; bases outside gene matches: 8. CDR3 length equals 16 residues. This CDR3 is CSARSSSGGLTDTQYF. The CDR3, as DNA: TGCAGTGCTAGATCGAGTAGCGGGGGACTCACAGATACGCAGTATTTT.

At least ten counts were recorded for this clonotype. The chain recombines TRBV12-3 or TRBV12-4 with TRBJ2-1; D not certain. Deletions cut 2 bases from V and 4 bases from J, with 15 bases between. The CDR3 is 16 residues long. In nucleotides, the CDR3 is TGTGCCAGCAGTTTATGGCAGCGATCGGCGTACAATGAGCAGTTCTTC. It codes for CASSLWQRSAYNEQFF.

This clonotype was counted many times. The chain combines TRBV12-3 or TRBV12-4 with TRBJ2-7; 12 nucleotides agree with TRBD2. The J segment lost 5 bases and the V segment lost 5 bases, leaving 10 bases of the junction unmatched. The CDR3 totals 16 residues. The CDR3 sequence: CASSPIRLAGVNEQYF. DNA for the CDR3: TGTGCCAGCAGTCCCATACGACTAGCGGGAGTGAACGAGCAGTACTTC.

The chain uses TRBV10-3 and TRBJ2-5; 7 bases agree with TRBD1. CDR1 is ENHRY, CDR2 SYGVKD, per germline. This CDR3 contains 13 residues. The V gene end was trimmed by 10 bases and the J gene end by 6 bases; junction bases not matched to a gene: 11. The CDR3: CATSGGEVKTQYF. The DNA for the CDR3 is TGTGCCACTTCAGGGGGAGAAGTGAAGACCCAGTACTTC.

This clonotype was counted ten times or more. The chain employs TRBV7-9 and TRBJ1-3; tentatively, D is TRBD1 (6 bases). The germline gives CDR1 SEHNR, CDR2 FQNEAQ (reference sequence). V was shortened by 5 bases and J by 7 bases, with 18 bases between the two germline ends. The CDR3 totals 15 residues. Here the CDR3 DNA reads TGTGCCAGCAGCATAACTACAGGGAACTCGAACACCATATATTTT. As protein: CASSITTGNSNTIYF.

This clonotype was seen a few times. This rearrangement joins TRBV27 to TRBJ1-4; no clear D. The CDR3 has 17 amino acids. V dropped 2 bases and J dropped 8 bases, with 21 bases sitting between them. Germline values: CDR1 MNHEY, CDR2 SMNVEV (reference sequence). This chain's CDR3 is CASSLTSVRYRGEKLFF. The CDR3, as DNA: TGTGCCAGCAGTTTAACGTCGGTCCGTTACCGGGGAGAAAAACTGTTTTTT. The variable domain in full, with the rest retrieved from reference TRBV27 and TRBJ1-4, is EAQVTQNPRYLITVTGKKLTVTCSQNMNHEYMSWYRQDPGLGLRQIYYSMNVEVTDKGDVPEGYKVSRKEKRNFPLILESPSPNQTSLYFCASSLTSVRYRGEKLFFGSGTQLSVL.

The chain has TRBV25-1 and TRBJ2-7; 8 bases map to TRBD1. Germline V CDR1 and CDR2: MGHDK, SYGVNS. The V gene end was trimmed by 6 bases and the J gene end by 4 bases; junction bases not matched to a gene: 8. The CDR3 loop spans 14 amino acids. This CDR3 reads CASRGTGLLYEQYF. CDR3 DNA sequence: TGTGCCAGCAGGGGGACAGGCCTGCTATACGAGCAGTACTTC.

Only a few counts were recorded for this clonotype. The genes are TRBV7-9 and TRBJ1-6, with 7 positions matching TRBD1. The ends lost 4 bases at V and 11 bases at J; junction bases unmatched: 5. The CDR3 sequence is 13 residues long. The germline V gene has CDR1 SEHNR and CDR2 FQNEAQ (reference sequence). The CDR3 region is CASSSDRVAPLHF. CDR3 sequence (DNA): TGTGCCAGCAGCTCTGACAGGGTGGCACCCCTCCACTTT.